This T cell receptor beta chain was sequenced during a study of CD8 T cells in ankylosing spondylitis. Broader study findings: Several of the motif variants were reported before in synovial fluid and blood from reactive arthritis. Blood of patients with ankylosing spondylitis appeared to be characterized by a TCR beta motif of several highly homologous variants. Disease-linked clones proved CD8+ and comparatively uncommon in peripheral blood.

This clonotype has more than one count but fewer than ten. Its cognate antigen is unknown. Scientists made TCR beta libraries using quantitative 5'-RACE with molecular barcodes. MiXCR, applied by TCRdb to the 5' RACE reads, yields one record per CDR3 protein. The table shows 80,000 to 100,000 distinct CDR3 sequences, with around 10% occurring only once. There are 15 residues in the CDR3. The V and J ends lost 5 bases and 3 bases respectively, with 17 bases between them. Germline V gene sequence: CDR1 MNHEY, CDR2 SVGAGI. The rearrangement links TRBV6-5 to TRBJ2-7; D is perhaps TRBD1 (6 bases). The TCR was taken from a male donor with ankylosing spondylitis or in good health (not recorded which). The sequenced sample consisted of blood, either unsorted or a sorted T cell fraction (not recorded which). This chain's CDR3 is CASSLQGNVGYEQYF. The CDR3 nucleotides are TGTGCCAGCAGTCTACAGGGTAATGTTGGCTACGAGCAGTACTTC.